This note documents a single T cell receptor beta chain sequence. The antigen is unknown. Prepared libraries of TCR beta cDNA carried unique molecular identifiers. Some 450,000 cDNA molecules were recovered from an input of about 1 to 10 million T cells. TCRdb analysed the PCR reads with MiXCR anew, one entry per CDR3 protein. The table has around 700,000 distinct CDR3 sequences, approximately 59% seen once. The data originate from a study of post-analysis software for immune sequencing data. At the level of the study: Secondary progressive, relapsing-remitting and progressive-relapsing multiple sclerosis were among the included disease courses. Study-level findings and limits: Versus controls, multiple sclerosis patients showed significantly lower diversity (normalized Chao1). F measure clustering grouped samples strongly by preparation batch. When patients were compared with controls, a handful of TRBV segments were more frequent, TRBV5-6, TRBV5-1 and TRBV20-1 among them.

V lost 1 base, J lost 4 bases, and 10 bases lay in between. CDR1 and CDR2 from the germline V gene are DFQATT and SNEGSKA (reference sequence). The CDR3 covers 13 residues. The TCR originated in a girl under 10 years old with multiple sclerosis. The genes are TRBV20-1 and TRBJ2-5; D might be TRBD1 (5 bases). The sequencing sample was made of blood. The CDR3 DNA is TGCAGTGCTAGAGGGGCAGGGATAGAGACCCAGTACTTC. As protein: CSARGAGIETQYF.